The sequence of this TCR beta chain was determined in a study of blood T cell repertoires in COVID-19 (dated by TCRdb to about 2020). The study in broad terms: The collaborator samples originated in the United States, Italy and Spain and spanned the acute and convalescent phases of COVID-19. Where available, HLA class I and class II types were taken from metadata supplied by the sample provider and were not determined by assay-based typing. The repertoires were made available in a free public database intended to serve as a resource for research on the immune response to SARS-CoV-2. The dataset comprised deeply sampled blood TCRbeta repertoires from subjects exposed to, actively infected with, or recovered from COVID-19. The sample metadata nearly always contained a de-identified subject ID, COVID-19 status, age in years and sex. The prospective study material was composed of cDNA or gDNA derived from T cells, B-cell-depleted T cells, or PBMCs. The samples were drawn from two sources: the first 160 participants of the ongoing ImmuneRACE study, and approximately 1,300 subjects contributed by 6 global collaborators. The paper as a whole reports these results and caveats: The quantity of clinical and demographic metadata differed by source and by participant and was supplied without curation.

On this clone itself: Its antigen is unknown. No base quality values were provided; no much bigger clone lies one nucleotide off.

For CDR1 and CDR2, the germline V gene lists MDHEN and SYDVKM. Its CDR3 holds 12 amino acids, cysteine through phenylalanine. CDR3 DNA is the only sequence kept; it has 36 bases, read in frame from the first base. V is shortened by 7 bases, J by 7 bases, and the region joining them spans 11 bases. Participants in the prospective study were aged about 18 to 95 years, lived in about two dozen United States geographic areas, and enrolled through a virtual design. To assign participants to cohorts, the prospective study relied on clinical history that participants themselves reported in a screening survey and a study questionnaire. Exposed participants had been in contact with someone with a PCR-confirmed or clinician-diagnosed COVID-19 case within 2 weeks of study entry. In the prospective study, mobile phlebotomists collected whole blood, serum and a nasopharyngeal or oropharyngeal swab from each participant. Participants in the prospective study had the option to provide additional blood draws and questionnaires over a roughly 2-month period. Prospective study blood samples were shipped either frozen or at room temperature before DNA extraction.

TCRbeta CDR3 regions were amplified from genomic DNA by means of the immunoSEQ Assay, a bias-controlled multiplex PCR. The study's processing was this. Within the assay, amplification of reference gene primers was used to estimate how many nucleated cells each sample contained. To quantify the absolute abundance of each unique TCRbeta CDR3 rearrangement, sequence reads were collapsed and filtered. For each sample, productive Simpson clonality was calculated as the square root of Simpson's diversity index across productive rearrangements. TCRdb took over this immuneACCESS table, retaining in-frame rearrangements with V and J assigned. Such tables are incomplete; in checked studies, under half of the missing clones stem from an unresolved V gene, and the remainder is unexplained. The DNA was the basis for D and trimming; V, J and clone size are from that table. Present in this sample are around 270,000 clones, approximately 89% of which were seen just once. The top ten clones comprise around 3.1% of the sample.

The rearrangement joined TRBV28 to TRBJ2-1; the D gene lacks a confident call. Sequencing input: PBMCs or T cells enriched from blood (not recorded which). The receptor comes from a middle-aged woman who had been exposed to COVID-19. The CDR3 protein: CASTYNFNEQFF. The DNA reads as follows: TGTGCCAGCACTTACAATTTTAATGAGCAGTTCTTC.